This is a list of T cell receptor beta chains from one sample in a study of CD8 T cells in Susac syndrome. TCRdb passed the immunoSEQ multiplex PCR reads through MiXCR, listing each CDR3 protein once. The repertoire has 84,000 or so distinct CDR3 sequences, around 95% of them found once; the top ten carry about 0.45%. Sample: CD8+ T cells from PBMCs. Receptor source: a human donor with Susac syndrome. Both conserved end residues are part of each CDR3. D genes are given only for firm matches. Some rows have no size entry. The others give once, few or many, or a class for an expanded clone.

DNA	CDR3	V	size	J	D
TGCAGCTCTTGGGGGGGACCGAACACCGGGGAGCTGTTTTTT	CSSWGGPNTGELFF	TRBV29-1	-	TRBJ2-2	TRBD2
TGTGCCAGCAGCGCTTGGGGGGCCGGGGGGAACACTGAAGCTTTCTTT	CASSAWGAGGNTEAFF	TRBV9	once	TRBJ1-1	-
TGTGCCAGCAGCTTCGGCGAGCCCACTGGGGGGTACACCTTC	CASSFGEPTGGYTF	TRBV5-6	-	TRBJ1-2	-
TGTGCCTGGGGAGGCAGTCTAAACACTGAAGCTTTCTTT	CAWGGSLNTEAFF	TRBV30	-	TRBJ1-1	-
TGTGCCAGCAGCTTAGGATGGGGAAACGCTGAAGCTTTCTTT	CASSLGWGNAEAFF	TRBV7-9	-	TRBJ1-1	-
TGTGCCAGCTCACCCACAGAGCGGGATGAGCAGTACTTC	CASSPTERDEQYF	TRBV18	-	TRBJ2-7	TRBD2
TGTGCCAGCGGAGCGATCTTCGATGAGCAGTTCTTC	CASGAIFDEQFF	TRBV2	-	TRBJ2-1	-
TGTGCCAGCAGTCCCTCCCGCGGGACAGGGGTCTACGAGCAGTACTTC	CASSPSRGTGVYEQYF	TRBV27	-	TRBJ2-7	TRBD1
TGTGCCAGCACCCAGGCAGCCTCTGGGGCCAACGTCCTGACTTTC	CASTQAASGANVLTF	TRBV7-9	-	TRBJ2-6	-
TGCAGCGTGACGACTAGTTGGGTCTACGAGCAGTACTTC	CSVTTSWVYEQYF	TRBV29-1	-	TRBJ2-7	-
TGTGCCAGCAGCCCAATGACTAGCGGGAAATACAATGAGCAGTTCTTC	CASSPMTSGKYNEQFF	TRBV11-2	-	TRBJ2-1	TRBD2
TGTGCCAGCAGTTCGGGGTTCATGAACACTGAAGCTTTCTTT	CASSSGFMNTEAFF	TRBV27	-	TRBJ1-1	-
TGCAGTGCTAGATCATCCACCGGGACTAGAACGTTCGAGCAGTACTTC	CSARSSTGTRTFEQYF	TRBV20-1	-	TRBJ2-7	TRBD2
TGTGCCAGCAGCTCGACCGGGGGCGAGCAGTTCTTC	CASSSTGGEQFF	TRBV7-3	once	TRBJ2-1	-
TGTGCCAGCTCACCACCGAAGGGGGGGTCTAACTATGGCTACACCTTC	CASSPPKGGSNYGYTF	TRBV18	-	TRBJ1-2	-
TGTGCCAGCAGTGAACTTAGGGCCAGCGAAGCTTTCTTT	CASSELRASEAFF	TRBV25-1	-	TRBJ1-1	-
TGCAGCGTCAGGGGACTAGCGGGAGGGCCGAGCTCCTACAATGAGCAGTTCTTC	CSVRGLAGGPSSYNEQFF	TRBV29-1	-	TRBJ2-1	TRBD2
TGTGCCAGCAGATCTACCGGGACAGGGGACGGCTACACCTTC	CASRSTGTGDGYTF	TRBV6-1	-	TRBJ1-2	TRBD1
TGTGCCAGCAGTTTTGGTTCGAACACCGGGGAGCTGTTTTTT	CASSFGSNTGELFF	TRBV27	-	TRBJ2-2	-
TGTGCCAGCAGTTTGACAGGGACAGGCTACGAGCAGTACTTC	CASSLTGTGYEQYF	TRBV27	-	TRBJ2-7	TRBD1
TGTGCCAGCAGCCCGGGTCTAGCGGGAGCTCTGAATGAGCAGTTCTTC	CASSPGLAGALNEQFF	TRBV3-1	-	TRBJ2-1	TRBD2